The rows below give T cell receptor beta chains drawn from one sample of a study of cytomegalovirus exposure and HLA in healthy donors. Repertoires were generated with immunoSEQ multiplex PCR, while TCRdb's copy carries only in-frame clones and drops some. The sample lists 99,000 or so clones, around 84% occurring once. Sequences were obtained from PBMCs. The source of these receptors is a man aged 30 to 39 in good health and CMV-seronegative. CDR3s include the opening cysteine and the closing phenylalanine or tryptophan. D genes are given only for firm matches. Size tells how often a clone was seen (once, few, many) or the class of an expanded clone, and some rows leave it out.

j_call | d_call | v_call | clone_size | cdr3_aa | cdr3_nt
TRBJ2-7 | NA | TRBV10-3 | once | CAIGVRDYEQYF | TGTGCCATCGGTGTCAGGGATTACGAGCAGTACTTC
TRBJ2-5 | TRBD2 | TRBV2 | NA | CASSGAQTSGNRKTQYF | TGTGCCAGCAGTGGCGCGCAGACTAGCGGGAACAGGAAGACCCAGTACTTC
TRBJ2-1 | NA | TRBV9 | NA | CASSVDNFPHEQFF | TGTGCCAGCAGCGTTGACAACTTCCCGCATGAGCAGTTCTTC
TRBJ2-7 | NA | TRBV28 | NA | CASSLWDSSYEQYF | TGTGCCAGCAGTTTATGGGACAGCTCCTACGAGCAGTACTTC
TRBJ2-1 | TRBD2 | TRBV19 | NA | CASSIREGPREQFF | TGTGCCAGTAGTATCCGGGAGGGACCCCGTGAGCAGTTCTTC
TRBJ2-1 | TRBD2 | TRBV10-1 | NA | CASSGSTSGGVSYNEQFF | TGCGCCAGCAGTGGCTCGACTAGCGGGGGGGTGTCCTACAATGAGCAGTTCTTC
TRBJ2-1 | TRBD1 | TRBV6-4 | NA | CASSDSMGTGSDEQFF | TGTGCCAGCAGTGACTCGATGGGGACAGGGAGTGATGAGCAGTTCTTC
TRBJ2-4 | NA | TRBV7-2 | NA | CASSLAGSEAKNIQYF | TGTGCCAGCAGCTTAGCAGGCAGCGAAGCCAAAAACATTCAGTACTTC
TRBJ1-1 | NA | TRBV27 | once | CASSLYTEAMNTEAFF | TGTGCCAGCAGTTTATATACAGAAGCCATGAACACTGAAGCTTTCTTT
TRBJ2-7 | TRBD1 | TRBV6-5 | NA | CASRAGTGTNEQYF | TGTGCCAGCAGAGCCGGGACAGGGACCAACGAGCAGTACTTC
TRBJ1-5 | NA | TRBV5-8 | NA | CASSNQANQPQHF | TGTGCCAGCAGCAACCAAGCTAATCAGCCCCAGCATTTT
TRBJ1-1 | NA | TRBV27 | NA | CASKAGINTEAFF | TGTGCCAGCAAGGCAGGCATAAACACTGAAGCTTTCTTT
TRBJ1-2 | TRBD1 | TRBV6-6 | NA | CASSYNTGGYGYTF | TGTGCCAGCAGTTATAACACAGGGGGCTATGGCTACACCTTC
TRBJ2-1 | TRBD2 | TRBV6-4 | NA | CASGSAGGFYNEQFF | TGTGCCAGCGGATCCGCGGGAGGGTTTTACAATGAGCAGTTCTTC
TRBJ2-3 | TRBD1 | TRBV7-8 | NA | CASSSWTGGTDTQYF | TGTGCCAGCAGCTCCTGGACAGGGGGCACAGATACGCAGTATTTT
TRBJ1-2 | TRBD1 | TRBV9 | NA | CASSANPGTATNYGYTF | TGTGCCAGCAGCGCCAACCCCGGGACAGCTACTAACTATGGCTACACCTTC
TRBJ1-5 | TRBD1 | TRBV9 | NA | CASSPGQGSNQPQHF | TGTGCCAGCAGCCCGGGACAGGGGAGCAATCAGCCCCAGCATTTT
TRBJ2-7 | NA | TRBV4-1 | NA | CASSQERDEQYF | TGCGCCAGCAGCCAAGAGAGGGACGAGCAGTACTTC
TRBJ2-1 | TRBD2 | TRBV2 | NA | CASSEGVASGSNEQFF | TGTGCCAGCAGTGAAGGTGTGGCTAGCGGTAGTAATGAGCAGTTCTTC
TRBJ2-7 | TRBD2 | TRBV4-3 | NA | CASSQVLAGPCEQYF | TGCGCCAGCAGCCAAGTACTAGCGGGTCCCTGCGAGCAGTACTTC
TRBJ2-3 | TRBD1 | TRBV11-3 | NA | CASSLNPGQGSTDTQYF | TGTGCCAGCAGCTTAAACCCCGGACAGGGGAGCACAGATACGCAGTATTTT
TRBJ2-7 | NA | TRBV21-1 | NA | CASSKGPTLSAGF | TGTGCCAGCAGCAAAGGTCCCACTTTGTCTGCGGGGTTC
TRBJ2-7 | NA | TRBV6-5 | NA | CASSLGGTYEQYF | TGTGCCAGCAGTTTGGGGGGTACCTACGAGCAGTACTTC